This section outlines one T cell receptor (beta chain) sequence together with its context. Its antigen is unidentified. Per germline, CDR1 MDHEN and CDR2 SYDVKM. V shed 8 bases and J 0 bases; nucleotides not matched to a gene: 10. The CDR3 runs to 16 residues. This record belongs to a study of T cell responses to AZD1222 COVID-19 vaccine. Some clones are missing from TCRdb's copy, which holds only in-frame ones; the method was immunoSEQ multiplex PCR. Of about 130,000 clones listed, around 84% were seen once; the top ten hold more than 10%. Whole-study findings and limits: Spike was spanned by vaccine-associated CD4 TCRs, with dominance at 160-218 and 743-854.

This clonotype was obtained from an adult in good health. The sequenced sample was peripheral blood, obtained on day 0 of AZD1222 vaccination. The J gene is TRBJ1-5, the V gene TRBV28, with 7 nucleotides matching TRBD1. CDR3 nucleotides: TGTGCCAGCTCCCGGACAGGTTTATATAGCAATCAGCCCCAGCATTTT. Translation gives CASSRTGLYSNQPQHF.